This entry is about one T cell receptor beta chain. Germline lookup yields CDR1 SGDLS and CDR2 YYNGEE. The trim removed 3 bases at V and 6 bases at J, leaving 11 bases unmatched. The CDR3 has 15 residues. TCRdb's table, derived via immunoSEQ multiplex PCR, lists solely in-frame clones and lacks some. The sample shows approximately 420,000 clones, more than 85% of them seen only once. The record originates from a study of Ad26.COV2.S vaccination and SARS-CoV-2 variants. The treatment denotes: 19 received Ad26.COV2.S at low or high dose, single or two shots; 5 received placebo; per-sample allocation not given. Vaccine and placebo recipients were sampled on day 63 after the first injection.

This receptor was obtained from a person aged 18-60 years who received the Ad26.COV2.S COVID-19 vaccine or a placebo. The chain uses TRBV9 and TRBJ1-2, with 7 bases identical to TRBD1. The sequences come from peripheral blood, collected in a trial of Ad26.COV2.S vaccine versus placebo. CDR3 sequence reads: CASSAGQEGPNGYTF. The CDR3 bases are TGTGCCAGCAGCGCAGGACAGGAGGGCCCGAATGGCTACACCTTC.